This paragraph covers one T cell receptor beta chain sequence. The target antigen is unknown. Measured with immunoSEQ multiplex PCR; TCRdb has only the in-frame clones, and not every one. Here the sample spans some 110,000 clones, 88% being singletons. V lost 1 base to trimming and J lost 5 bases, with 15 bases between them. The germline CDR1 and CDR2 sequences are SGHRS and YFSETQ. This CDR3 has 15 residues. The sample comes from a study of T cell responses to AZD1222 COVID-19 vaccine. Study observations and caveats: Sampling that yielded the repertoires occurred only after the peak T cell response. Most donors were white British, females outnumbered males, and clonal diversity was possibly underestimated. Across the whole spike, CD4 TCRs peaked at regions 160-218 and 743-854. Two doses of AZD1222 preceded a rise in Spike-specific TCR breadth and depth.

Material: peripheral blood, obtained on day 0 of AZD1222 vaccination. The sequence was collected from an adult in good health. V is TRBV5-1 and J is TRBJ1-1, with D uncertain. In DNA, the CDR3 is TGCGCCAGCAGCTTGAACCCCAGGCTGGGGACTGAAGCTTTCTTT. Protein: CASSLNPRLGTEAFF.